These 8 T cell receptor beta chains originate from one sample sequenced in a study of T cell repertoires in cytomegalovirus infection (dated by TCRdb to between 2017 and 2020). The instrument was an Illumina HiSeq 1500. Through fastp at Q25 and MiXCR, TCRdb rebuilt clones from the public reads, retaining in-frame beta chains. Every CDR3 protein is listed once, alongside the most common genes and DNA of its rows. The sample includes 100,000 to 150,000 distinct CDR3 sequences, with 7% to 10% observed a single time. Of the sample, about 9.5% is held by the ten largest clones. Specimen: PBMCs. Every receptor here comes from a human donor in good health (CMV status not recorded). Some clones in this sample may be carry-over from other donors' samples.

The genes are TRBV5-4 and TRBJ2-5; TRBD2 matches 12 bases. With V trimmed by 2 bases and J by 0 bases, 5 bases remained unmatched. There are 17 residues in the CDR3. CDR1 is SGHNT and CDR2 is YYREEE in the germline V gene (reference sequence). This CDR3 is CASSLASGGVYQETQYF. CDR3 nucleotide sequence: TGTGCCAGCAGCTTAGCTAGCGGGGGGGTGTACCAAGAGACCCAGTACTTC.

There are many counts of this clonotype. V usage is TRBV7-2 and J usage is TRBJ1-6; D is uncertain. Germline assignment: CDR1 SGHTA and CDR2 FQGNSA. Trimming left V 6 bases short and J 7 bases short, with 10 bases between. This CDR3 has 13 residues. For the CDR3, the DNA is TGTGCCAGCAGGGCGGTAGGCAATTCACCCCTCCACTTT. Amino acid sequence: CASRAVGNSPLHF.

There are many counts of this clonotype. The junction departs from the called germline gene at one end, perhaps through a read error. The V gene is TRBV7-2, the J gene TRBJ2-6, with no clear D. This CDR3 has 11 residues. The germline gives CDR1 SGHTA, CDR2 FQGNSA. The CDR3 loop is CASSPSKVLTF. The CDR3 DNA sequence: TGTGCCAGCAGCCCTTCCAAGGTCCTGACTTTC.

The rearrangement uses TRBV6-6 and TRBJ2-5; TRBD2 matches 7 bases. Per the germline V gene, CDR1 is MNHNY and CDR2 is SVGAGI (reference sequence). V was pared by 6 bases and J by 5 bases, with 9 bases of the junction left unmatched. CDR3 length: 14 residues. This chain's CDR3 is CASRMGGGPETQYF. CDR3 DNA sequence: TGTGCCAGCAGAATGGGGGGAGGGCCCGAGACCCAGTACTTC.

Many counts were recorded for this clonotype. V is TRBV19 and J is TRBJ2-1; a possible D gene is TRBD2 (5 bases). The CDR3 contains 11 residues. V shed 5 bases and J shed 9 bases, with 8 bases lying between them. Germline assignment: CDR1 LNHDA and CDR2 SQIVND (reference sequence). The CDR3 sequence: CASSSGVEQFF. Here the CDR3 DNA reads TGTGCCAGTAGTTCCGGGGTTGAGCAGTTCTTC.

This clonotype was found many times. J is TRBJ2-7 and V is TRBV7-9; D might be TRBD1 (6 bases). The CDR3 sequence is 15 residues long. The germline CDR1 and CDR2 sequences are SEHNR and FQNEAQ (reference sequence). V lost 4 bases to trimming and J lost 2 bases, with 15 bases between them. CDR3: CASSSPGDGPYEQYF. The DNA of the CDR3 is TGTGCCAGCAGCTCACCAGGGGACGGCCCCTACGAGCAGTACTTC.

The table lists this clonotype with many counts. The rearrangement links TRBV28 to TRBJ1-1; D unclear. Deletions cut 6 bases from V and 0 bases from J, with 14 bases between. CDR1 and CDR2 (germline): MDHEN, SYDVKM. There are 15 residues in the CDR3. The DNA for the CDR3 is TGTGCCAGCAGGCGATGGGATTCCATGAACACTGAAGCTTTCTTT. It encodes CASRRWDSMNTEAFF.

This clonotype appeared a few times. This chain links TRBV29-1 with TRBJ1-1, with D perhaps matching TRBD1 (6 bases). Trimming removed 5 bases at V and 11 bases at J, with 12 bases between. Germline V lookup: CDR1 SQVTM, CDR2 ANQGSEA. This CDR3 spans 10 amino acids. The CDR3 is CSVSNRDAFF. The CDR3 coding sequence is TGCAGCGTTTCCAACAGGGACGCTTTCTTT. Based on the CDR3 plus reference TRBV29-1 and TRBJ1-1, the full variable domain is SAVISQKPSRDICQRGTSLTIQCQVDSQVTMMFWYRQQPGQSLTLIATANQGSEATYESGFVIDKFPISRPNLTFSTLTVSNMSPEDSSIYLCSVSNRDAFFGQGTRLTVV.